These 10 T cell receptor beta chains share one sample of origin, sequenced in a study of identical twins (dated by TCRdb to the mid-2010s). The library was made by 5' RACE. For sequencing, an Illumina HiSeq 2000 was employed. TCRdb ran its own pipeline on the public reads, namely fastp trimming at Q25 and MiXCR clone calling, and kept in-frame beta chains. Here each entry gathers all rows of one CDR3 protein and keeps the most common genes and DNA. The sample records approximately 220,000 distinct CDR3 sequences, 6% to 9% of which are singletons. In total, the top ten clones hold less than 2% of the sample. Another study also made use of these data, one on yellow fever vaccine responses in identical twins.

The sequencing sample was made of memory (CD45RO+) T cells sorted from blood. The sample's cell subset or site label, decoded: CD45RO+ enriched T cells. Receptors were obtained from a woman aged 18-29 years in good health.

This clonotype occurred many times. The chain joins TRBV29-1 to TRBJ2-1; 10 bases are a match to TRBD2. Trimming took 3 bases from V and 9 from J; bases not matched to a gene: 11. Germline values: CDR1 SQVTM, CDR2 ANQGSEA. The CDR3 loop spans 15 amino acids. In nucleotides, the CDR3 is TGCAGCGTTGAGTCGTCTAGCGGGGGTATGGGTGAGCAGTTCTTC. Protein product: CSVESSSGGMGEQFF.

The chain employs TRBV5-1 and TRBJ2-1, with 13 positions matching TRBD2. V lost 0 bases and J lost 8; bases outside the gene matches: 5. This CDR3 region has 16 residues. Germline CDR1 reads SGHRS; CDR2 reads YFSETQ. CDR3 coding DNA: TGCGCCAGCAGCTTGGCCGGGACTAGCGGGGTCTATGAGCAGTTCTTC. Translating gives CASSLAGTSGVYEQFF.

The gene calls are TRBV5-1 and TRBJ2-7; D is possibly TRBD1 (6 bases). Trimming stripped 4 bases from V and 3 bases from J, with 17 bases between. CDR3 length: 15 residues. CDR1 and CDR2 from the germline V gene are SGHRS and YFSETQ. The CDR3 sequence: CASSPGTTRSYEQYF. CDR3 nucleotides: TGCGCCAGCAGCCCCGGGACAACCAGGAGCTACGAGCAGTACTTC.

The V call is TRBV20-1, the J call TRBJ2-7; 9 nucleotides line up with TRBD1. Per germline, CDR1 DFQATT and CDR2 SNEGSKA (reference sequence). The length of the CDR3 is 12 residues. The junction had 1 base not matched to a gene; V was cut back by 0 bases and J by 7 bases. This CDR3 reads CSAREGQGEQYF. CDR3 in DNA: TGCAGTGCTAGAGAAGGACAGGGGGAGCAGTACTTC.

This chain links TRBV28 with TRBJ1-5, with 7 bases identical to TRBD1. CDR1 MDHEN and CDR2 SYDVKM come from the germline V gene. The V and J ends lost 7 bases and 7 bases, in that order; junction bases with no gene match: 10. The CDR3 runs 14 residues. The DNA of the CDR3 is TGTGCCAGCACGACCACAGGGGTCCGCCAGCCCCAGCATTTT. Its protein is CASTTTGVRQPQHF.

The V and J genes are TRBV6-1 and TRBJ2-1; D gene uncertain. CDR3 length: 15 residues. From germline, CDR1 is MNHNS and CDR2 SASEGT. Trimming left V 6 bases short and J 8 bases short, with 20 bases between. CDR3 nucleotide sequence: TGTGCCAGCAGCCTCTCCAGCCGGATCGCCGATGAGCAGTTCTTC. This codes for CASSLSSRIADEQFF.

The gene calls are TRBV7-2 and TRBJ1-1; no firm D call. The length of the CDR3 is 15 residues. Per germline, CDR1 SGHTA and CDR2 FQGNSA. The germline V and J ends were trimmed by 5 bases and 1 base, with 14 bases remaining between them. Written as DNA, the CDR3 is TGTGCCAGCAGCCGATCCACTCCGAGGAACACTGAAGCTTTCTTT. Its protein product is CASSRSTPRNTEAFF.

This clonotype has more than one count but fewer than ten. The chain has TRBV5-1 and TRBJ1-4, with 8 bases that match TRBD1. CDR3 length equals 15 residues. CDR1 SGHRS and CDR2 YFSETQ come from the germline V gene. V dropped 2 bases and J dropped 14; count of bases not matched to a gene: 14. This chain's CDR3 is CASSFKTGTGTHLFF. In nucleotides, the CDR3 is TGCGCCAGCAGCTTCAAAACCGGGACAGGCACCCATCTGTTTTTT.

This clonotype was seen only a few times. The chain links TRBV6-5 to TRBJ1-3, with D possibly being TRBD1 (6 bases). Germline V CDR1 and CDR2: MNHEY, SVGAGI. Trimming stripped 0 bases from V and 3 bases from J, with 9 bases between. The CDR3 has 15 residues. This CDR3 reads CASSYSVRGGNTIYF. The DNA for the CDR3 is TGTGCCAGCAGTTACTCTGTCAGGGGTGGAAACACCATATATTTT.

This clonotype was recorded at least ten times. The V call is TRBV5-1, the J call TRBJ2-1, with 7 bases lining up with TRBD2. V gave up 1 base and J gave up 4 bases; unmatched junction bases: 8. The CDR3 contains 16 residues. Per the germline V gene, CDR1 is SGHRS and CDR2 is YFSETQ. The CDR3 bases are TGCGCCAGCAGCTTGTTTCTAGCGGTTTCTTACAATGAGCAGTTCTTC. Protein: CASSLFLAVSYNEQFF. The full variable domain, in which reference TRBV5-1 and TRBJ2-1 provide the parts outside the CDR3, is KAGVTQTPRYLIKTRGQQVTLSCSPISGHRSVSWYQQTPGQGLQFLFEYFSETQRNKGNFPGRFSGRQFSNSRSEMNVSTLELGDSALYLCASSLFLAVSYNEQFFGPGTRLTVL.